This T cell receptor beta chain was recovered during a study of T cell therapy after organ transplantation. Study overall: Of about 10 patients, eight responded clinically and two did not.

V was trimmed by 5 bases and J by 5 bases, leaving 7 bases between them. Germline CDR1 and CDR2: SGHAT and FQNNGV. The CDR3 consists of 12 residues. Method: immunoSEQ multiplex PCR; TCRdb's copy keeps in-frame clones and lacks some. The table has about 17,000 clones, approximately 85% seen once. Concerning this clone: Its antigen is not known.

Time point meaning: 20-29 weeks after completion of therapy. V and J are TRBV11-2 and TRBJ2-1, with unresolved D. This clonotype was sampled from a human patient who had received a solid organ transplant and had CMV disease. Some T cells may arise from the graft donor. Specimen: CD8+ T cells from blood, collected after autologous CMV-specific T cell therapy. The CDR3 DNA reads TGTGCCAGCAGCCTCGGAGACAATGAGCAGTTCTTC. Translating it yields CASSLGDNEQFF.